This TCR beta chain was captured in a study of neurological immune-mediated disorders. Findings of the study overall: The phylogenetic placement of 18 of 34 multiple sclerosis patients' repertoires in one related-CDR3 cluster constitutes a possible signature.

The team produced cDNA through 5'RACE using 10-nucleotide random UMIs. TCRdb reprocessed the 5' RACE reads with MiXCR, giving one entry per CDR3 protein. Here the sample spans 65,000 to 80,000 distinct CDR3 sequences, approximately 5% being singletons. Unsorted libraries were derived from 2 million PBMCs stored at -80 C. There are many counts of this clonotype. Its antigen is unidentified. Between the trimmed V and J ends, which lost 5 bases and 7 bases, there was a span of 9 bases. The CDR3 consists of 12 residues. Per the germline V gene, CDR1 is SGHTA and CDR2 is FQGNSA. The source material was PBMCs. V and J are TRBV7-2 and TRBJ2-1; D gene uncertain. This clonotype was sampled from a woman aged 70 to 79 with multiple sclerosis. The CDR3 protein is CASSITRNEQFF. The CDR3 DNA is TGTGCCAGCAGCATCACTCGGAATGAGCAGTTCTTC.